This T cell receptor beta chain was retrieved from a study of blood T cell repertoires in COVID-19. Background on the study: Researchers got acute and convalescent COVID-19 samples from the United States, Italy and Spain.

Recruitment covered about 26 US areas and drew participants whose ages spanned roughly 18 to 100 years. Libraries were prepared by immunoSEQ multiplex PCR; TCRdb keeps only in-frame clonotypes and omits some of them. The sample lists 200,000 to 250,000 clones, over 75% seen once, with 7.2% in the top ten. In germline, CDR1 is SGDLS, CDR2 YYNGEE. Trimming took off 0 bases at V and 6 bases at J, with 13 bases between the two ends. The CDR3 is 14 amino acids. The sequenced material came from PBMCs or T cells enriched from blood (not recorded which). This rearrangement joins TRBV9 to TRBJ2-7; D perhaps matches TRBD1 (6 bases). This clonotype was sampled from a man aged 25 to 45 in a cohort exposed to, infected with or recovered from COVID-19 (not recorded which). The CDR3 sequence: CASSVDWTVAEQYF. DNA for the CDR3: TGTGCCAGCAGCGTAGATTGGACAGTTGCCGAGCAGTACTTC. Using reference TRBV9 and TRBJ2-7 for the parts outside the CDR3, the full variable domain is DSGVTQTPKHLITATGQRVTLRCSPRSGDLSVYWYQQSLDQGLQFLIQYYNGEERAKGNILERFSAQQFPDLHSELNLSSLELGDSALYFCASSVDWTVAEQYFGPGTRLTVT.